This T cell receptor (beta chain) appears in the sequencing data of a study of blood T cell repertoires in COVID-19. Overall study: Researchers got acute and convalescent COVID-19 samples from the United States, Italy and Spain. Sample material is recorded as cDNA or gDNA derived from T cells, B-cell-depleted T cells, or PBMCs.

This clone showed up just once. J gave up 7 bases and V 3 bases, and 10 bases lay outside the gene matches. Germline-derived CDR1 and CDR2 are SGDLS and YYNGEE. The CDR3 length is 15 residues. In the original analysis: Reference gene primers were amplified, and this amplification served to estimate nucleated cell counts. TCRdb's table, derived via immunoSEQ multiplex PCR, lists solely in-frame clones and lacks some. For V, J and clone size, that table is used; D and trimming come from the DNA. The sample consists of about 73,000 clones, around 82% of them appearing once. The chain has TRBV9 and TRBJ2-1, with 7 bases fitting TRBD1. The source material was peripheral blood. The sequence derives from a human donor in a cohort sampled during active COVID-19. The CDR3 region has the DNA TGTGCCAGCAGCGCGGGGCAGGGGGTTCGAAATGAGCAGTTCTTC. This gives the protein CASSAGQGVRNEQFF. Complete variable domain (other parts from reference TRBV9 and TRBJ2-1): DSGVTQTPKHLITATGQRVTLRCSPRSGDLSVYWYQQSLDQGLQFLIQYYNGEERAKGNILERFSAQQFPDLHSELNLSSLELGDSALYFCASSAGQGVRNEQFFGPGTRLTVL.